This T cell receptor (beta chain) stems from a study of T-cell reconstitution after alpha-beta-depleted transplantation in children. A TCRbeta library incorporating unique molecular identifiers was prepared. TCRdb analysed the PCR reads with MiXCR anew, one entry per CDR3 protein. The sample lists a few hundred thousand distinct CDR3 sequences, about 17% seen once, with 2.5% to 4% in the top ten. The CDR3 loop spans 16 amino acids. The trim removed 4 bases at V and 0 bases at J, leaving 5 bases unmatched. Germline V lookup: CDR1 SGHTA, CDR2 FQGNSA. V usage is TRBV7-2 and J usage is TRBJ2-7; 11 bases line up with TRBD2. This sequence originates from a human donor who donated a stem cell graft to a child with acute lymphoblastic leukemia. The input for sequencing was PBMCs from the stem cell graft donor, taken from the stem cell graft. This CDR3 reads CASSSPSGRSSYEQYF. The CDR3 DNA reads as TGTGCCAGCAGCTCCCCTAGCGGGAGGAGCTCCTACGAGCAGTACTTC.